The rows below give T cell receptor beta chains drawn from one sample of a study of cytomegalovirus exposure and HLA in healthy donors. TCRdb's table, derived via immunoSEQ multiplex PCR, lists solely in-frame clones and lacks some. Found here are more than 200,000 clones, approximately 80% of them singletons; the top ten hold around 1.4%. The source material was PBMCs. Every receptor here comes from a girl aged 10-17 years in good health and CMV-seronegative. Both conserved end residues are part of each CDR3. The D gene is left open where the match is weak. Clone size is not always given. Where it is, it says once, few, many or a class for expanded clones.

cdr3_aa cdr3_nt j_call v_call clone_size d_call
CASSPLGDTEAFF TGTGCCAGCAGCCCCCTAGGTGACACTGAAGCTTTCTTT TRBJ1-1 TRBV9 . .
CASSTTSGTSYF TGTGCCAGCAGTACAACTAGCGGGACGTCATATTTT TRBJ2-3 TRBV6-6 . TRBD2
CASSVVGQGTDTQYF TGTGCCAGCAGCGTAGTGGGACAGGGCACAGATACGCAGTATTTT TRBJ2-3 TRBV9 . TRBD1
CASSQDLITVNTGELFF TGCGCCAGCAGCCAAGATCTGATTACAGTGAACACCGGGGAGCTGTTTTTT TRBJ2-2 TRBV4-1 . .
CASSLLQGMRLVGYTF TGTGCCAGCAGCTTGCTTCAGGGAATGCGTTTGGTTGGCTACACCTTC TRBJ1-2 TRBV5-6 . .
CAWSVWGGIEEPQHF TGTGCCTGGAGTGTATGGGGCGGGATAGAGGAGCCCCAGCATTTT TRBJ1-5 TRBV30 . .
CASSEGVEGAGYNEQFF TGTGCCAGCAGTGAAGGGGTGGAGGGGGCGGGCTACAATGAGCAGTTCTTC TRBJ2-1 TRBV6-1 . .
CASSPGQGYNEQFF TGTGCCAGCAGCCCGGGACAGGGTTACAATGAGCAGTTCTTC TRBJ2-1 TRBV6-6 . TRBD1
CASSFLAVSYNEQFF TGTGCCAGCAGCTTCTTAGCGGTCTCCTACAATGAGCAGTTCTTC TRBJ2-1 TRBV11-2 . .
CASSFQPGLAGSRGLKETQYF TGTGCCAGCAGTTTTCAACCGGGACTAGCGGGATCCAGAGGCCTTAAAGAGACCCAGTACTTC TRBJ2-5 TRBV28 . TRBD2
CASSSQGALTGELFF TGTGCCAGCAGCTCACAGGGGGCGCTGACCGGGGAGCTGTTTTTT TRBJ2-2 TRBV7-3 once TRBD1
CASSLTTGYGYTF TGTGCCAGCAGTCTAACGACAGGGTATGGCTACACCTTC TRBJ1-2 TRBV2 . TRBD1
CASSGTGGRYGYTF TGTGCCAGCAGTGGGACAGGGGGCCGGTATGGCTACACCTTC TRBJ1-2 TRBV6-5 . TRBD1
CASRQVVYGYTF TGTGCCAGCCGACAGGTGGTCTATGGCTACACCTTC TRBJ1-2 TRBV6-1 . .
CASSSGTANQPQHF TGTGCCAGCAGTTCCGGGACAGCCAATCAGCCCCAGCATTTT TRBJ1-5 TRBV27 . TRBD1
CATSRDRELLGSGYTF TGTGCCACCAGCAGAGATCGGGAGCTGCTGGGGTCTGGCTACACCTTC TRBJ1-2 TRBV15 . .
CASSEGQTNYGYTF TGTGCCAGCAGCGAGGGACAGACTAACTATGGCTACACCTTC TRBJ1-2 TRBV9 . TRBD1
CASSLEVGTGTTYEQYF TGTGCCAGCAGCTTGGAAGTTGGGACCGGGACTACCTACGAGCAGTACTTC TRBJ2-7 TRBV5-6 . TRBD2
CASRDRFKSGTGELFF TGTGCCAGCAGGGACAGGTTTAAGTCGGGCACCGGGGAGCTGTTTTTT TRBJ2-2 TRBV11-3 once TRBD1
CASSSPGPNTEAFF TGCGCCAGCAGCTCCCCAGGCCCGAACACTGAAGCTTTCTTT TRBJ1-1 TRBV5-1 few .
CASSRPSGANEQFF TGTGCCAGCAGTAGGCCTAGCGGGGCTAATGAGCAGTTCTTC TRBJ2-1 TRBV28 once TRBD2
CASSVTAGTGSTGELFF TGCGCCAGCAGCGTAACCGCCGGGACAGGCAGCACCGGGGAGCTGTTTTTT TRBJ2-2 TRBV5-1 . TRBD1
CASSLTGLGLTEAFF TGTGCCAGCAGCTTAACAGGGCTGGGTCTAACTGAAGCTTTCTTT TRBJ1-1 TRBV11-2 once .
CASSSLEGWVTEAFF TGTGCCAGCAGTTCCTTGGAGGGGTGGGTCACTGAAGCTTTCTTT TRBJ1-1 TRBV28 few .
CASSEGRGGGDNQPQHF TGTGCCAGCAGTGAAGGGAGGGGGGGTGGGGATAATCAGCCCCAGCATTTT TRBJ1-5 TRBV6-1 . .
CASSVRTGWEETQYF TGTGCCAGCAGCGTCAGGACAGGCTGGGAGGAGACCCAGTACTTC TRBJ2-5 TRBV9 . TRBD1
CASRPDRGSSNQPQHF TGTGCCAGCAGACCAGACAGGGGTAGTAGCAATCAGCCCCAGCATTTT TRBJ1-5 TRBV28 . TRBD1
CASSLGTFNEKLFF TGTGCCAGCAGCTTGGGGACTTTTAATGAAAAACTGTTTTTT TRBJ1-4 TRBV5-6 few .
CASSEGRLLRSTQYF TGTGCCAGCAGTGAAGGCAGGCTCCTAAGAAGTACGCAGTATTTT TRBJ2-3 TRBV6-1 once .
CASRTGITLPETQYF TGCGCCAGCAGAACCGGGATAACACTTCCAGAGACCCAGTACTTC TRBJ2-5 TRBV4-1 . .
CASSLVLYSRGLGYEQYF TGTGCCAGCAGTTTGGTCTTGTATTCACGGGGGTTAGGGTACGAGCAGTACTTC TRBJ2-7 TRBV28 . .
CASSMTGVLTNEKLFF TGTGCCAGCAGTATGACAGGGGTCTTGACTAATGAAAAACTGTTTTTT TRBJ1-4 TRBV25-1 . TRBD1
CASSFIRTSGGREQYF TGTGCCAGCAGTTTTATCCGGACTAGCGGGGGGCGGGAGCAGTACTTC TRBJ2-7 TRBV27 . TRBD2
CASTKTGGPTPYEQYF TGTGCCAGCACCAAGACAGGGGGTCCTACTCCCTACGAGCAGTACTTC TRBJ2-7 TRBV6-6 . TRBD1
CASSSPTGANGYTF TGTGCCAGCAGCTCACCGACGGGAGCCAATGGCTACACCTTC TRBJ1-2 TRBV5-6 few .
CASSHPMRAEAFF TGTGCCAGCAGCCACCCTATGCGGGCTGAAGCTTTCTTT TRBJ1-1 TRBV5-6 . .
CAWSVARVFLGTQYF TGTGCCTGGAGTGTGGCCCGGGTCTTCCTGGGGACCCAGTACTTC TRBJ2-5 TRBV30 . .
CASRRGQGSSYEQYF TGTGCCAGCAGAAGGGGACAGGGAAGCTCCTACGAGCAGTACTTC TRBJ2-7 TRBV6-5 once TRBD1
CASSFGTGGVAVYF TGTGCCAGCAGTTTCGGGACAGGAGGCGTCGCCGTATATTTT TRBJ1-3 TRBV28 . TRBD1
CASSGGQGRNYGYTF TGTGCCAGCAGCGGGGGACAGGGGAGGAACTATGGCTACACCTTC TRBJ1-2 TRBV7-9 . TRBD1
CASSGQFSNQPQHF TGTGCCAGCTCAGGACAGTTTAGCAATCAGCCCCAGCATTTT TRBJ1-5 TRBV6-1 few .
CAWSRVVVNEQFF TGTGCCTGGTCTAGAGTAGTAGTCAATGAGCAGTTCTTC TRBJ2-1 TRBV30 . .
CASSLWDRGSNQPQHF TGTGCCAGCAGTTTGTGGGACAGGGGGAGCAATCAGCCCCAGCATTTT TRBJ1-5 TRBV28 . TRBD1
CASSLMWASGNTIYF TGTGCCAGCAGCTTGATGTGGGCGTCAGGAAACACCATATATTTT TRBJ1-3 TRBV11-2 . .
CAIGGDNTDTQYF TGTGCCATAGGGGGAGACAACACAGATACGCAGTATTTT TRBJ2-3 TRBV6-5 . .
CASTHRVTDTQYF TGTGCCAGCACCCACAGGGTTACAGATACGCAGTATTTT TRBJ2-3 TRBV6-1 . .
CASSYGQTRGNEKLFF TGTGCCAGCAGTTACGGGCAGACCCGGGGGAATGAAAAACTGTTTTTT TRBJ1-4 TRBV6-6 few .
CATRPRGVQETQYF TGCGCCACCAGGCCTCGGGGGGTTCAAGAGACCCAGTACTTC TRBJ2-5 TRBV10-2 once TRBD2
CASSARGTDQETQYF TGTGCCAGCAGCGCACGGGGGACCGACCAAGAGACCCAGTACTTC TRBJ2-5 TRBV13 . .
CASSLAGANYGYTF TGTGCCAGCAGTTTAGCGGGAGCTAACTATGGCTACACCTTC TRBJ1-2 TRBV28 . .
CASSQGLEQFF TGTGCCAGCAGCCAGGGACTGGAGCAGTTCTTC TRBJ2-1 TRBV7-9 . .
CASSRGFYSNQPQHF TGTGCCAGCAGTCGGGGGTTTTATAGCAATCAGCCCCAGCATTTT TRBJ1-5 TRBV28 . .
CAWVAEPVKGHSTEAFF TGTGCCTGGGTCGCCGAGCCTGTAAAGGGACACTCCACTGAAGCTTTCTTT TRBJ1-1 TRBV30 few .